The entry that follows covers one TCR beta chain sequence. Its target is not known. Germline V gene lookup returns CDR1 LNHDA and CDR2 SQIVND (reference sequence). After removal of 1 base from V and 0 bases from J, the junction contained 12 bases not matched to a gene. This CDR3 comprises 19 residues. Clones were sequenced by immunoSEQ multiplex PCR, and TCRdb holds only the in-frame ones, with some missing. The data contain roughly 4,800 clones, roughly 80% of them seen just once; the ten biggest clones take up about 4.1%. The data are from a study of T cells after posttransplantation cyclophosphamide. A marrow graft followed busulfan-fludarabine conditioning, with cyclophosphamide on days +3 and +4. Study results and limitations: Blood and skin or GI T cell repertoires showed limited TRB overlap. Donor CD8+ memory clones often dominated recipient blood repertoires at later times. TRB clonality was highly associated with recipient CMV seropositivity and reactivation.

This material consisted of PBMCs, taken after allogeneic stem cell transplant with posttransplant cyclophosphamide. The TCR was taken from a male patient aged 45-60 years who received an allogeneic stem cell transplant from a related donor and was CMV-positive. The graft donor may be the source of some T cells. The rearrangement uses TRBV19 and TRBJ2-5, with TRBD2 identical over 9 bases. CDR3 coding DNA: TGTGCCAGTAGTATAGTTCGTTCCGGGACTAGCAAGTACCAAGAGACCCAGTACTTC. Translation: CASSIVRSGTSKYQETQYF.